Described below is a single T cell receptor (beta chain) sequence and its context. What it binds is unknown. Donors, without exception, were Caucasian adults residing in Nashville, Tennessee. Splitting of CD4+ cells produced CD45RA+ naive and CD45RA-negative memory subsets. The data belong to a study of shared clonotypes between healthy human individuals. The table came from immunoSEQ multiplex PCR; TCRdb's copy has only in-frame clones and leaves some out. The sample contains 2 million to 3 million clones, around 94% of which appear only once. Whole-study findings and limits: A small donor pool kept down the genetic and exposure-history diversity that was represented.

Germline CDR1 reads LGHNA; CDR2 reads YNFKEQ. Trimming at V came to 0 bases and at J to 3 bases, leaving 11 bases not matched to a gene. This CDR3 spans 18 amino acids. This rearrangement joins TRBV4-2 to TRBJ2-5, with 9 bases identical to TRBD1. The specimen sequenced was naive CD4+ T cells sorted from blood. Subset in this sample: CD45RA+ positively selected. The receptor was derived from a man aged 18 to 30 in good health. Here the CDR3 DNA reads TGTGCCAGCAGCCAAGAGACGGTTTTGGACAGGGGAGAAGAGACCCAGTACTTC. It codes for CASSQETVLDRGEETQYF.